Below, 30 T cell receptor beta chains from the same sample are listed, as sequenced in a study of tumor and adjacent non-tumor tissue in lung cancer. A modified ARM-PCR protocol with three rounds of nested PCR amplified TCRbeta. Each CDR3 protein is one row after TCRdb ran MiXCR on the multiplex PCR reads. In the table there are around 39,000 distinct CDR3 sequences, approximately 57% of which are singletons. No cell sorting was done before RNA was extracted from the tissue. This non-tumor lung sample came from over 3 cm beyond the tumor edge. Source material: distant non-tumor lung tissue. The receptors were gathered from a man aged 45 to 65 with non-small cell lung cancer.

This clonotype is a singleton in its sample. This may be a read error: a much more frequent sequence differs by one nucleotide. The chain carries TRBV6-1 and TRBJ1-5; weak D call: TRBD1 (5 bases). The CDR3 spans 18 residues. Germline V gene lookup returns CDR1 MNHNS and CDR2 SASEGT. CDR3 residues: CASSIRGGAQYSNQPHHF. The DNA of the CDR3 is TGTGCCAGCAGCATTAGGGGAGGGGCTCAATATAGCAATCAGCCCCACCATTTT.

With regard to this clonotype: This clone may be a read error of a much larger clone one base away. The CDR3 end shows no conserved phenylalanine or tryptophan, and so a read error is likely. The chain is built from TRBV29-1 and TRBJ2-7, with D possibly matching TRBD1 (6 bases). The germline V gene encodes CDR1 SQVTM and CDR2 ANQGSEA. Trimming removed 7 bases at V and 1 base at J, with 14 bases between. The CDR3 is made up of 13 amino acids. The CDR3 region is CSAVTGTSYEQYS. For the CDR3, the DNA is TGCAGCGCCGTTACCGGGACATCCTACGAGCAGTACTCC.

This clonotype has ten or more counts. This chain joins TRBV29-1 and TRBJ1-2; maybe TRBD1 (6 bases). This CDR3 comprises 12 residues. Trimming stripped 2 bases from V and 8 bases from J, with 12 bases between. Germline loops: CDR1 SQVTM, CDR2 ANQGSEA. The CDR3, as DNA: TGCAGCGTTGAAAGGACAGAGAGAGGCTACACCTTC. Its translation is CSVERTERGYTF.

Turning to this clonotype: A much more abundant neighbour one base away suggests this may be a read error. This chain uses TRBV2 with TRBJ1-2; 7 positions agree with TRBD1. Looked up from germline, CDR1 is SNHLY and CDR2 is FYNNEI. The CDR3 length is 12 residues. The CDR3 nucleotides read TGTGTCAGCAGTGTACAGGGGAACGGCTACACCTTC. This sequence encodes CVSSVQGNGYTF.

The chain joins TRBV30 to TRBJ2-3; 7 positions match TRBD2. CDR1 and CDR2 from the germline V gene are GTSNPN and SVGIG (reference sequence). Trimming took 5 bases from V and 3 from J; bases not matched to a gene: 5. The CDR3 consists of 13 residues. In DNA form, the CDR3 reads TGTGCCTGGGAGACTAGCTGTACAGATACGCAGTATTTT. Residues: CAWETSCTDTQYF.

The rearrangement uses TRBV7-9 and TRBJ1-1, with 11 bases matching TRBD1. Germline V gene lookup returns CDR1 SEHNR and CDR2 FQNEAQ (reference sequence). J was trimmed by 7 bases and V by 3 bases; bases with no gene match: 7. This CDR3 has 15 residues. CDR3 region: CASSFQGQGANEAFF. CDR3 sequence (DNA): TGTGCCAGCAGCTTCCAAGGACAGGGGGCTAATGAAGCTTTCTTT.

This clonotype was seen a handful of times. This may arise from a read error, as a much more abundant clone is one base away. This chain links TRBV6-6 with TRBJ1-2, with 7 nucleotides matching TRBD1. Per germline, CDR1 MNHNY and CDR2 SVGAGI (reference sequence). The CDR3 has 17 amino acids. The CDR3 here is CASCYSQGTISLYGYTF. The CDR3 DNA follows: TGTGCCAGCTGTTACTCACAGGGGACCATCAGCCTCTATGGCTACACCTTC.

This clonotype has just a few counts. For the CDR3, the DNA is TGTGCCAGCAGCCGAAACATTCAGTACTTC. This gives the protein CASSRNIQYF. The gene calls are TRBV28 and TRBJ2-4; D is unresolved. CDR1 MDHEN and CDR2 SYDVKM come from the germline V gene. This CDR3 spans 10 amino acids. V was pared by 6 bases and J by 6 bases, with 3 bases between.

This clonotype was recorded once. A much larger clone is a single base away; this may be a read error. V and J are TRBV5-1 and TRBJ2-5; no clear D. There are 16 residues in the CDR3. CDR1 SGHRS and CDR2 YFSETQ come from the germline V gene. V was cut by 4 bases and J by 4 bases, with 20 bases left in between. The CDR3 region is CASSVGPTGRLETQYF. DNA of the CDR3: TGCGCCAGCAGCGTGGGCCCTACCGGGCGGTTAGAGACCCAGTACTTC.

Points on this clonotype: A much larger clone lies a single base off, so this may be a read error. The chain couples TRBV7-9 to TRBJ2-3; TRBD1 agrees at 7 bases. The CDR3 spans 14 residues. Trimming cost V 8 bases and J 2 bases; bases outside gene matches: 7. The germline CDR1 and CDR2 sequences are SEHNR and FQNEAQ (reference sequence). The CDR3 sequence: CASVPGQVTDTQYF. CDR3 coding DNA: TGTGCCAGCGTCCCCGGACAGGTCACAGATACGCAGTATTTT.

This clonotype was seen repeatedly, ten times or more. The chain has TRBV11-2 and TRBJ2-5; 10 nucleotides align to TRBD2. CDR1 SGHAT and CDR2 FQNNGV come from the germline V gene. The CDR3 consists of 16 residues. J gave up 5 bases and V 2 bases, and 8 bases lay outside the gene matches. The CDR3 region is CASSLPFLAGVETQYF. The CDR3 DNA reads TGTGCCAGCAGCTTACCATTCCTAGCGGGGGTGGAGACCCAGTACTTC.

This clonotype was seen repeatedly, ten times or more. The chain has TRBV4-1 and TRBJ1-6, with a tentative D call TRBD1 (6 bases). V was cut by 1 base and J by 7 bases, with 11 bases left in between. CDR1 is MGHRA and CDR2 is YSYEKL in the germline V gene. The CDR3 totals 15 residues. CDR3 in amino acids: CASSQVGRGNSPLHF. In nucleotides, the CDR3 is TGCGCCAGCAGCCAAGTGGGCAGGGGCAATTCACCCCTCCACTTT.

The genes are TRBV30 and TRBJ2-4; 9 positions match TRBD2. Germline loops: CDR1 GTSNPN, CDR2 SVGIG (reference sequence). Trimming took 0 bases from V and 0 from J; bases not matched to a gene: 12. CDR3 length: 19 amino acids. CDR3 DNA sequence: TGTGCCTGGAGTGTAGTGACTAGCGGAGTATCAATAGCCAAAAACATTCAGTACTTC. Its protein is CAWSVVTSGVSIAKNIQYF.

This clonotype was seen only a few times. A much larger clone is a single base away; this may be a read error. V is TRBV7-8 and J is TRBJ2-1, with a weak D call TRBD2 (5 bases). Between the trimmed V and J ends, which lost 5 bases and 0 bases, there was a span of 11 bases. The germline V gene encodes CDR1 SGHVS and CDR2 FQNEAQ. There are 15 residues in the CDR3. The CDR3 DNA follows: TGTGCCAGCAGCATTAGCGTGGACTCCTACAATGAGCAGTTCTTC. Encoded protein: CASSISVDSYNEQFF. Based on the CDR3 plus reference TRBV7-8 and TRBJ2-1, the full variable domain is GAGVSQSPRYKVAKRGQDVALRCDPISGHVSLFWYQQALGQGPEFLTYFQNEAQLDKSGLPSDRFFAERPEGSVSTLKIQRTQQEDSAVYLCASSISVDSYNEQFFGPGTRLTVL.

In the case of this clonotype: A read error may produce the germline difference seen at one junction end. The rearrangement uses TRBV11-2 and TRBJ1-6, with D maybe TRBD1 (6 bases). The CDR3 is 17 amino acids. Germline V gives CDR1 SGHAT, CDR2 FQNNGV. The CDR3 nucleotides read TGTGCCAGCAGCCTCGAGGGGGGTACCTACTATAATTCACACCTCCACTTT. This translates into CASSLEGGTYYNSHLHF.

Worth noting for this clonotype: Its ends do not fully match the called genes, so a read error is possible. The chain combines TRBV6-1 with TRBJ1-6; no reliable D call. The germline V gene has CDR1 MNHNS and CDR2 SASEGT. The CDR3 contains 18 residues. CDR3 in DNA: TGTGCCGGCAGTGAAGCGCGTGAGGGAGGTCAAGGGAACTCACCCCTCCACTTT. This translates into CAGSEAREGGQGNSPLHF.

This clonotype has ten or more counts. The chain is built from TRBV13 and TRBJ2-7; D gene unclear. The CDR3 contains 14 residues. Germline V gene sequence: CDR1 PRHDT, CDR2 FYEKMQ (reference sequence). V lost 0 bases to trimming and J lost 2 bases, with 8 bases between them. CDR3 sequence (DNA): TGTGCCAGCAGCTTAGGCACTAATGCCTACGAGCAGTACTTC. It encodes CASSLGTNAYEQYF.

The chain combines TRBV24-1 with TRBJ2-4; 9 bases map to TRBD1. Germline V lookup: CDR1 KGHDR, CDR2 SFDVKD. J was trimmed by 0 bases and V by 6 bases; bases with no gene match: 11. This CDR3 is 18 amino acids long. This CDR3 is CATSPGQGEGLAKNIQYF. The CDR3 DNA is TGTGCCACCAGTCCGGGACAGGGTGAAGGATTAGCCAAAAACATTCAGTACTTC.

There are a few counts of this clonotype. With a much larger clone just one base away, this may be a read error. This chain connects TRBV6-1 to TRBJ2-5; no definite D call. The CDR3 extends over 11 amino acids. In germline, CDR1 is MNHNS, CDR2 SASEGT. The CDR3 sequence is CANSRQETQYF. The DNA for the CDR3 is TGTGCCAACAGTCGGCAAGAGACCCAGTACTTC.

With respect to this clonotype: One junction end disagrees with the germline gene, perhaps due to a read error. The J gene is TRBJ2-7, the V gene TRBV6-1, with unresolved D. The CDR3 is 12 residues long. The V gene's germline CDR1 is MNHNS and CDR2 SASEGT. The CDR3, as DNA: TGTCCCAGTAGTCCTAGATCCTACGAACAGTACTTC. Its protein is CPSSPRSYEQYF.

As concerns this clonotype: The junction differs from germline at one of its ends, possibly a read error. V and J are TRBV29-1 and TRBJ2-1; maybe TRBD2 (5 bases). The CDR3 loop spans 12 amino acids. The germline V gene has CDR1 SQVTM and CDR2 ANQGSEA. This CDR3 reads CSVVSARNEQFF. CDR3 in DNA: TGTAGCGTTGTTAGCGCCCGCAATGAGCAGTTCTTC.

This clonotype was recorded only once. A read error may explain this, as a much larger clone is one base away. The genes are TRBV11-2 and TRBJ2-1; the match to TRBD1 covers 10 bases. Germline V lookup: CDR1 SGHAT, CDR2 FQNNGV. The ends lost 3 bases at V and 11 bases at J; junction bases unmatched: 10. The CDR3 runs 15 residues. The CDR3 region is CASSLGQGRGNKQFF. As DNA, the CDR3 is TGTGCCAGCAGCTTGGGACAGGGGAGGGGTAATAAGCAGTTCTTC.

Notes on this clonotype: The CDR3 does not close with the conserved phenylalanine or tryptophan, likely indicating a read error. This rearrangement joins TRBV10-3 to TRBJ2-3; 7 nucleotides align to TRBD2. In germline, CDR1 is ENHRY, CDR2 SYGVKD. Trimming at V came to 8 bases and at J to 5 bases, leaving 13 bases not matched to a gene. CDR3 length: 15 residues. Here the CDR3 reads CAIGFLAEGIDTQYS. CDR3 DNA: TGTGCCATCGGTTTCCTAGCGGAAGGCATAGATACGCAGTATTCT.

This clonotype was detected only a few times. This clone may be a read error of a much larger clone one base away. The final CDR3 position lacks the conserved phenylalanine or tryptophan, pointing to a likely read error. This CDR3 reads CSVNTGTGRETQYS. CDR3 nucleotides: TGCAGCGTTAACACCGGGACAGGGAGGGAGACCCAGTACTCC. The gene calls are TRBV29-1 and TRBJ2-5, with TRBD1 matching over 9 bases. Germline V gives CDR1 SQVTM, CDR2 ANQGSEA. The CDR3 sequence is 14 residues long. V lost 5 bases to trimming and J lost 5 bases; unmatched junction nucleotides: 9.

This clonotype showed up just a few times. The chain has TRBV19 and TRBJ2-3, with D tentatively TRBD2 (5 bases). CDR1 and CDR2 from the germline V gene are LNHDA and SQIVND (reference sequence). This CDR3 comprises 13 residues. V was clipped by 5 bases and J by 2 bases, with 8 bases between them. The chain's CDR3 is CASSAAATDTQYF. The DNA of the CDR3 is TGTGCCAGTAGTGCAGCGGCCACAGATACGCAGTATTTT.

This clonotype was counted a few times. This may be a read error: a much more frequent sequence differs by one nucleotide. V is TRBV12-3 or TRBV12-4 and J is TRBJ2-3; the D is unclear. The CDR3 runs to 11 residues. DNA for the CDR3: TGTGTCAGCAGTCACTCAGATACGCAGTATTTT. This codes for CVSSHSDTQYF.

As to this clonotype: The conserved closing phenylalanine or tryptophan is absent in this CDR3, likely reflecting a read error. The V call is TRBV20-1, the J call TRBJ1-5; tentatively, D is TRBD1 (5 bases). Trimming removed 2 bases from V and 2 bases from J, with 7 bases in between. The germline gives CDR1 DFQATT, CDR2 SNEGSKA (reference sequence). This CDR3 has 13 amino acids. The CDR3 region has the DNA TGCAGTGCTAGATCGGGGGGCAATCAGCCCCAGCATGTT. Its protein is CSARSGGNQPQHV.

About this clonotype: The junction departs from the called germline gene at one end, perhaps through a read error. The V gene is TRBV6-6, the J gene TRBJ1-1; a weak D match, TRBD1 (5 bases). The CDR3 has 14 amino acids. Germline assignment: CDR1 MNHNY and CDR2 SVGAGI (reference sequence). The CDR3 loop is CANSSPGLGTGTFF. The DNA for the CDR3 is TGTGCCAACAGTTCGCCAGGACTGGGGACTGGAACTTTCTTT.

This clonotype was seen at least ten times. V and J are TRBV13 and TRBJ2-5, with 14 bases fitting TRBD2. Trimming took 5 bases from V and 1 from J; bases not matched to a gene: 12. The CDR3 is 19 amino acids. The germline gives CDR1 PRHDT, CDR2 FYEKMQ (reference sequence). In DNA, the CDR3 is TGTGCCAGCAGCGGACCCGGGACTAGCGGGAGAGGATTCCAAGAGACCCAGTACTTC. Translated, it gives CASSGPGTSGRGFQETQYF.

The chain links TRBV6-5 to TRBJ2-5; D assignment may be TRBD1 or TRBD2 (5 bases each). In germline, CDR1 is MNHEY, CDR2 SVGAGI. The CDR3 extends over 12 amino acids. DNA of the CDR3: TGTGTCAGTCGGGACCCACGAGAGACCCAGTACTTC. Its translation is CVSRDPRETQYF.